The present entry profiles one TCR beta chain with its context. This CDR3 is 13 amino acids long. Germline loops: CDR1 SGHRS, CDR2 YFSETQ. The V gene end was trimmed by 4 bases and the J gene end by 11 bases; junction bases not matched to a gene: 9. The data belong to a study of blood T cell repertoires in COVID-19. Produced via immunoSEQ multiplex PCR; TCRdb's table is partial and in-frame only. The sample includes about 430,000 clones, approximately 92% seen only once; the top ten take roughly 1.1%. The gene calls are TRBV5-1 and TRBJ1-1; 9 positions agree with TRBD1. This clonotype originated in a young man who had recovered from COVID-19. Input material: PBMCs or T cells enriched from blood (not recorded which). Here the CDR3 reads CASSRWTGENAFF. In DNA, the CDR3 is TGCGCCAGCAGCCGGTGGACAGGGGAGAATGCTTTCTTT.